This T cell receptor beta chain was found in a study of T cells after yellow fever vaccination. Findings and caveats of the study: The secondary response peaked faster, at day 5 versus 15, but was weaker.

This clonotype showed up just a few times. The target antigen is unknown. The CDR3 sequence is 13 residues long. The ends were cut back, 7 bases at V and 4 bases at J, with 14 bases in the middle. Germline V gene sequence: CDR1 SGHKS, CDR2 YYEKEE (reference sequence). TCRdb reprocessed the 5' RACE reads with MiXCR, giving one entry per CDR3 protein. The data contain approximately 330,000 distinct CDR3 sequences, roughly an eighth of them singletons. This clonotype originated in a man younger than 35 who received the YFV17D yellow fever vaccine. V and J are TRBV5-5 and TRBJ2-5; a weak D match, TRBD1 (7 bases). The input for sequencing was CD4+ T cells sorted from PBMCs, taken 15 days after the yellow fever booster vaccination. This CDR3 reads CASVRQGGETQYF. In nucleotides, the CDR3 is TGTGCCAGCGTCAGACAGGGAGGAGAGACCCAGTACTTC.